This passage covers 22 T cell receptor beta chains from one sample sequenced in a study of neurological immune-mediated disorders. TCRdb reprocessed the 5' RACE reads via MiXCR and lists one record per CDR3 protein. The sample has about 54,000 distinct CDR3 sequences, 4% seen once; the top ten hold around 2%. The sample taken for sequencing was CD4+ T cells from blood. Receptor source: a woman aged 40 to 49 with multiple sclerosis.

This clonotype was observed many times. V gene TRBV20-1 combines with J gene TRBJ1-3, with a tentative D call TRBD1 (6 bases). This CDR3 has 15 residues. V was pared by 5 bases and J by 4 bases, with 18 bases between. Per the germline V gene, CDR1 is DFQATT and CDR2 is SNEGSKA (reference sequence). The CDR3 coding sequence is TGCAGTGCTCCGCGTGAAACAGGGACAGGAAACACCATATATTTT. It encodes CSAPRETGTGNTIYF.

This clonotype was seen ten or more times. CDR3 coding DNA: TGCGCCAGCAGCCAAGAGTCCTATCGCGAGCAGTACTTC. This sequence encodes CASSQESYREQYF. J is TRBJ2-7 and V is TRBV4-1, with unresolved D. The germline V gene encodes CDR1 MGHRA and CDR2 YSYEKL. This CDR3 is 13 amino acids long. The V end lost 0 bases, the J end lost 6 bases, and 9 bases lay between the germline ends.

The sample holds many counts of this clonotype. The chain is built from TRBV7-8 and TRBJ2-3; D tentatively reads TRBD1 or TRBD2 (5 bases each). The CDR3 has 17 amino acids. Germline CDR1 SGHVS, CDR2 FQNEAQ. The V end lost 3 bases, the J end lost 1 base, and 17 bases lay between the germline ends. CDR3 protein: CASSFYQGLGGTDTQYF. CDR3 sequence (DNA): TGTGCCAGCAGCTTTTACCAAGGATTGGGGGGCACAGATACGCAGTATTTT.

This clonotype was detected ten times or more. The V call is TRBV24-1, the J call TRBJ1-2; weak D call: TRBD1 (5 bases). Trimming took off 6 bases at V and 7 bases at J, with 20 bases between the two ends. The germline V gene encodes CDR1 KGHDR and CDR2 SFDVKD. The CDR3 is 15 residues long. The CDR3 region is CATSTSHSTGGGYTF. CDR3 DNA sequence: TGTGCCACCAGTACCTCTCACTCGACCGGGGGTGGCTACACCTTC.

The sample holds many counts of this clonotype. V and J are TRBV20-1 and TRBJ1-2, with D possibly TRBD1 on 6 matching bases. The V and J ends lost 3 bases and 3 bases respectively, with 14 bases between them. Germline V lookup: CDR1 DFQATT, CDR2 SNEGSKA (reference sequence). CDR3 length equals 14 residues. The CDR3 DNA is TGCAGTGCTAGGAAGGACAGCTCACACTATGGCTACACCTTC. It yields the protein CSARKDSSHYGYTF.

This clonotype was seen at least ten times. The chain has TRBV7-8 and TRBJ2-5; D ambiguous. V gave up 5 bases and J gave up 5 bases, with 12 bases separating them. The V gene's germline CDR1 is SGHVS and CDR2 FQNEAQ. The CDR3 has 13 residues. Here the CDR3 reads CASSPNSPETQYF. Written as DNA, the CDR3 is TGTGCCAGCAGCCCTAACTCGCCGGAGACCCAGTACTTC.

This clonotype was detected ten times or more. V is TRBV5-8 and J is TRBJ1-2; TRBD1 agrees at 7 bases. V dropped 5 bases and J dropped 2; count of bases not matched to a gene: 3. CDR1 SGHTS and CDR2 YDEGEE come from the germline V gene. This CDR3 comprises 13 residues. This CDR3 reads CASRTTGNYGYTF. In nucleotides, the CDR3 is TGTGCCAGCAGGACGACAGGGAACTATGGCTACACCTTC.

This clonotype has ten or more counts. The rearrangement joins TRBV6-1 to TRBJ1-3; no clear D gene. Trimming left V 8 bases short and J 3 bases short, with 2 bases between. Germline V gene data show CDR1 as MNHNS and CDR2 as SASEGT. The CDR3 contains 10 residues. CDR3 residues: CASGGNTIYF. The CDR3 nucleotides read TGTGCCAGCGGTGGAAACACCATATATTTT.

This clonotype was counted at least ten times. V usage is TRBV12-3 or TRBV12-4 and J usage is TRBJ2-2; D unresolved. The ends were cut back, 2 bases at V and 3 bases at J, with 10 bases in the middle. The CDR3 runs to 15 residues. The CDR3 DNA is TGTGCCAGCAGTTTATCTTTGGGGTACACCGGGGAGCTGTTTTTT. As protein: CASSLSLGYTGELFF.

This clonotype was observed many times. The chain carries TRBV27 and TRBJ1-2, with D maybe TRBD1 (5 bases). Germline CDR1 and CDR2: MNHEY and SMNVEV (reference sequence). The CDR3 spans 15 residues. V lost 8 bases and J lost 4, with 20 bases in between. The CDR3 is CASALGGAPFYGYTF. The CDR3 DNA reads as TGTGCCAGCGCCCTCGGAGGGGCCCCTTTCTATGGCTACACCTTC.

This clonotype was found many times. V usage is TRBV29-1 and J usage is TRBJ2-7; 8 bases map to TRBD1. Germline V gene sequence: CDR1 SQVTM, CDR2 ANQGSEA. Losses at the gene ends were 7 bases for V and 6 bases for J; bases not matched to a gene: 14. The CDR3 length is 14 residues. CDR3 sequence reads: CSGAGQGQGTEQYF. CDR3 DNA sequence: TGCAGCGGAGCCGGGCAAGGACAGGGAACCGAGCAGTACTTC.

This clonotype showed up many times. The rearrangement links TRBV7-9 to TRBJ1-6, with D tentatively TRBD1 (5 bases). This CDR3 is 15 amino acids long. Per germline, CDR1 SEHNR and CDR2 FQNEAQ (reference sequence). V was clipped by 5 bases and J by 9 bases, with 17 bases between them. The CDR3 reads CASSPIGRDGSPLHF. The CDR3 nucleotides are TGTGCCAGCAGCCCTATCGGCAGGGACGGTTCACCCCTCCACTTT.

This clonotype was detected ten times or more. The chain links TRBV7-9 to TRBJ2-1; TRBD1 aligns across 10 bases. The trim removed 5 bases at V and 8 bases at J, leaving 6 bases unmatched. Per the germline V gene, CDR1 is SEHNR and CDR2 is FQNEAQ (reference sequence). CDR3 length: 14 amino acids. The CDR3 DNA reads TGTGCCAGCAGCCTCCGGACAGGGGGGGATGAGCAGTTCTTC. As protein: CASSLRTGGDEQFF.

This clonotype was seen ten or more times. This chain connects TRBV15 to TRBJ2-5; D not resolved. V dropped 0 bases and J dropped 1 base, with 9 bases sitting between them. CDR1 is LNHNV and CDR2 is YYDKDF in the germline V gene (reference sequence). CDR3 length: 15 amino acids. The CDR3 sequence: CATSRDAAAQETQYF. CDR3 nucleotide sequence: TGTGCCACCAGCAGAGATGCGGCCGCCCAAGAGACCCAGTACTTC.

This clonotype was seen ten or more times. The chain combines TRBV20-1 with TRBJ2-7; 9 positions match TRBD1. Germline V lookup: CDR1 DFQATT, CDR2 SNEGSKA (reference sequence). The V gene end was trimmed by 5 bases and the J gene end by 6 bases; junction bases not matched to a gene: 8. The CDR3 extends over 13 amino acids. Here the CDR3 DNA reads TGCAGTGCTGACGCCGCGACAGGGGGCGAGCAGTACTTC. It translates to CSADAATGGEQYF.

At least ten counts were recorded for this clonotype. The chain uses TRBV27 and TRBJ1-6; 11 bases map to TRBD1. Unmatched junction bases numbered 0, after V lost 2 bases and J lost 6 bases. The germline CDR1 and CDR2 sequences are MNHEY and SMNVEV (reference sequence). This CDR3 comprises 15 residues. This chain's CDR3 is CASSLGTGGNSPLHF. As DNA, the CDR3 is TGTGCCAGCAGTTTAGGGACAGGGGGTAATTCACCCCTCCACTTT.

This clonotype was counted many times. This chain uses TRBV2 with TRBJ2-4; TRBD2 agrees at 10 bases. The CDR3 length is 17 residues. Germline assignment: CDR1 SNHLY and CDR2 FYNNEI. V shed 2 bases and J 4 bases; nucleotides not matched to a gene: 8. In DNA form, the CDR3 reads TGTGCCAGCAGTGAAAGGGTAGCGGGGGGAAAAAAAAACATTCAGTACTTC. It codes for CASSERVAGGKKNIQYF.

This clonotype has at least ten counts. V usage is TRBV5-1 and J usage is TRBJ2-1; unclear D gene. Germline CDR1 is SGHRS and CDR2 is YFSETQ. Trimming stripped 0 bases from V and 6 bases from J, with 7 bases between. This CDR3 spans 13 amino acids. CDR3 residues: CASSLEPSNEQFF. CDR3 sequence (DNA): TGCGCCAGCAGCTTGGAGCCGTCCAATGAGCAGTTCTTC.

This chain connects TRBV10-3 to TRBJ1-1; D not resolved. The CDR3 contains 13 residues. Germline CDR1 is ENHRY and CDR2 is SYGVKD. The CDR3 DNA is TGTTCCGTGGCAGTTCGGGAGGACACTGAAGCTTTCTTT. As protein: CSVAVREDTEAFF.

In this sample, this clonotype turned up many times. J is TRBJ2-3 and V is TRBV5-1, with D perhaps TRBD1 or TRBD2 (6 bases each). The V gene's germline CDR1 is SGHRS and CDR2 YFSETQ. V gave up 4 bases and J gave up 0 bases, with 15 bases separating them. CDR3 size: 16 residues. CDR3 nucleotides: TGCGCCAGCAGCCCCGGGGGCATACGAAGCACAGATACGCAGTATTTT. Its translation: CASSPGGIRSTDTQYF.

In this sample, this clonotype turned up many times. This chain links TRBV20-1 with TRBJ2-7; 11 bases fit TRBD2. Germline CDR1 and CDR2: DFQATT and SNEGSKA (reference sequence). This CDR3 spans 13 amino acids. The ends lost 6 bases at V and 0 bases at J; junction bases unmatched: 1. The CDR3 region has the DNA TGCAGTGCGACTAGCGGGGACTCCTACGAGCAGTACTTC. Encoded protein: CSATSGDSYEQYF.

This clonotype was recorded at least ten times. The chain has TRBV7-6 and TRBJ2-1; TRBD2 matches 13 bases. The CDR3 consists of 15 residues. Germline assignment: CDR1 SGHVS and CDR2 FNYEAQ. V dropped 5 bases and J dropped 8; count of bases not matched to a gene: 6. The CDR3 is CASSVLAGGSYEQFF. CDR3 coding DNA: TGTGCCAGCAGCGTACTAGCGGGGGGGTCGTATGAGCAGTTCTTC. Full variable domain (rest looked up from reference TRBV7-6 and TRBJ2-1): GAGVSQSPRYKVTKRGQDVALRCDPISGHVSLYWYRQALGQGPEFLTYFNYEAQQDKSGLPNDRFSAERPEGSISTLTIQRTEQRDSAMYRCASSVLAGGSYEQFFGPGTRLTVL.